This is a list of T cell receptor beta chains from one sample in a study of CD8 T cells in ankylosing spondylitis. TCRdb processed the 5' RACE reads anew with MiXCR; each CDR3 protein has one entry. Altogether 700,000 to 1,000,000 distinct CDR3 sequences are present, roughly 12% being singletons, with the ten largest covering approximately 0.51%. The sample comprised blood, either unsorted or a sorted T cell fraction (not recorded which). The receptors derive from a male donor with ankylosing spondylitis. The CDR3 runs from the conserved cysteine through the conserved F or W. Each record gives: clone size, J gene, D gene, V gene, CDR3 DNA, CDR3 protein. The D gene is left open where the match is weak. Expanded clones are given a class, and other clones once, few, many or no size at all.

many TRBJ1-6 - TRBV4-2 TGTGCCAGCAGCCATGGCGAAACCTATAATTCACCCCTCCACTTT CASSHGETYNSPLHF
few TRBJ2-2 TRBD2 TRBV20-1 TGCAGTGCTAGATCTAGCGGTCGATGGGCCGGGGAGCTGTTTTTT CSARSSGRWAGELFF
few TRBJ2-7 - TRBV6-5 TGTGCCAGCAGTTACGGGGGCTCTGGCGAGCAGTACTTC CASSYGGSGEQYF
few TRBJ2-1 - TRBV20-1 TGCAGTGCCAATGGGGCTACAAATGAGCAGTTCTTC CSANGATNEQFF
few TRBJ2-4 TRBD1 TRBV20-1 TGCAGTGCAGGGACAGGGGAGAACATTCAGTACTTC CSAGTGENIQYF
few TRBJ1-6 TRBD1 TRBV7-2 TGTGCCAGCAGCTGGGGACAGACAGGGTCACCCCTCCACTTT CASSWGQTGSPLHF
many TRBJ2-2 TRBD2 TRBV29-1 TGCAGCGCCTCCGGACTAGCGGGAGACTCCGGCACCGGGGAGCTGTTTTTT CSASGLAGDSGTGELFF
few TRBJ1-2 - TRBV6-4 TGTGCCAGCAGTTGGGAGGGGCACAGGGTCTATGGCTACACCTTC CASSWEGHRVYGYTF
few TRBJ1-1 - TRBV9 TGTGCCAGCAGCGTTATGGGGAGAAGTGAAGCTTTCTTT CASSVMGRSEAFF
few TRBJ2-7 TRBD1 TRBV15 TGTGCCATCGGACAGGGGAGTCATTACGAGCAGTACTTC CAIGQGSHYEQYF
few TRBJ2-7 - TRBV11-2 TGTGCCAGCAGCGCTACAACCTACGAGCAGTACTTC CASSATTYEQYF
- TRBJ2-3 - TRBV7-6 TGTGCCAGCAGCTCCGCTGGTCGGTTCGGGGATACGCAGTATTTT CASSSAGRFGDTQYF
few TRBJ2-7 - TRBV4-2 TGTGCCAGCAGCCAAGTTGGCAGGCACTACGAGCAGTACTTC CASSQVGRHYEQYF
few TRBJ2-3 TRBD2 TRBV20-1 TGCAGCCCTAAGGAAGGGACTAGCGGCACAGATACGCAGTATTTT CSPKEGTSGTDTQYF
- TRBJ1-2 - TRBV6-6 TGTGCCAGCCCTTCCGGGTCAGGCTATGGCTACACCTTC CASPSGSGYGYTF
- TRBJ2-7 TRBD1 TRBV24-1 TGTGCCACCAGTGATTGGGACAGGGTGGACGAGCAGTACTTC CATSDWDRVDEQYF
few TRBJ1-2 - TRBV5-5 TGTGCCAGCAGCTTGGGGGTGGGGCAGACTTATAACTATGGCTACACCTTC CASSLGVGQTYNYGYTF
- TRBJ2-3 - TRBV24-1 TGTGCCACCAGTGATTTGTCCGATACGCAGTATTTT CATSDLSDTQYF
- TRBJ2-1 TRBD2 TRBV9 TGTGCCAGCAGCGTAGTGTGTCGGGTGACTAGCGGGGGGGATCGGGAGCAGTTCTTC CASSVVCRVTSGGDREQFF
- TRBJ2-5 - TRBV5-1 TGCGCCAGCAGCTCGAGAGGGGTCGGAGGAGAGACCCAGTACTTC CASSSRGVGGETQYF
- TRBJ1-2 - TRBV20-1 TGCAGCGCCTGGTCAGGGACTAACTATGGCTACACCTTC CSAWSGTNYGYTF
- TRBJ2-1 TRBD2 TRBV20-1 TGCAGTGCTAGCCCTAGCGGGAGGGGCCCCGGGAACAATGAGCAGTTCTTC CSASPSGRGPGNNEQFF
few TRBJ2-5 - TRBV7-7 TGTGCTAGCAGCGAAGTTAGTGACCAAGAGACCCAGTACTTC CASSEVSDQETQYF
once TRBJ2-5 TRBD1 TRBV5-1 TGCGCCAGCAGCTCCGCGATGACAGGGTCTGGAGAGACCCAGTACTTC CASSSAMTGSGETQYF
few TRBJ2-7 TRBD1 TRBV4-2 TGTGCCAGCAGCCAATCCGGGACAGGAGACTACGAGCAGTACTTC CASSQSGTGDYEQYF
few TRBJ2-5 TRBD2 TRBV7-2 TGTGCCAGCAGCTTCGGCGGGAGTGGGGAGACCCAGTACTTC CASSFGGSGETQYF
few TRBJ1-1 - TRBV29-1 TGCAGCGTTGATTGGGGCGAGTACACTGAAGCTTTCTTT CSVDWGEYTEAFF
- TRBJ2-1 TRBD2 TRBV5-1 TGCGCCAGCAGCTCGCCGGGACTAGCGGGGCCGAGCTCCTACAATGAGCAGTTCTTC CASSSPGLAGPSSYNEQFF
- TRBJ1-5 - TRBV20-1 TGCAGTGCTAGAGATTTCCAGGATAATCAGCCCCAGCATTTT CSARDFQDNQPQHF
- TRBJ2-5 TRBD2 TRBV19 TGTGCCAGTAGTATCCGTAGCGGGAGTCCAGAGACCCAGTACTTC CASSIRSGSPETQYF
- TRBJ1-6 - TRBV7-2 TGTGCCAGCAGCTTAGTAGAGTATTCGCCCCTCCACTTT CASSLVEYSPLHF
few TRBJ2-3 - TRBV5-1 TGCGCCAGCAGCACCGGGACCGACACAGATACGCAGTATTTT CASSTGTDTDTQYF
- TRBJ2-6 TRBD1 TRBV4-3 TGCGCCAGCAGCCAATTTGGGACAGCTAACTCTGGGGCCAACGTCCTGACTTTC CASSQFGTANSGANVLTF
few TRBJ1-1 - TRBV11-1 TGTGCCAGCAGCCCCCGAATGAATAAAGGGGACACTGAAGCTTTCTTT CASSPRMNKGDTEAFF
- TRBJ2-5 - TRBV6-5 TGTGCCAGCAGTTACTCCCGCCGAGGGTCTGAGACCCAGTACTTC CASSYSRRGSETQYF
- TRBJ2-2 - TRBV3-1 TGTGCCAGCAGCCAAATTCAGGGGAACACCGGGGAGCTGTTTTTT CASSQIQGNTGELFF
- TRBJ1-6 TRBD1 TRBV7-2 TGTGCCAGCAGTTTTGTACAGGGGAGCAATTCACCCCTCCACTTT CASSFVQGSNSPLHF
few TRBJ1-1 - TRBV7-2 TGTGCCAGCAGACGCGAACGGGGCGCGGGAGCTTTCTTT CASRRERGAGAFF
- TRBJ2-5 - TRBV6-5 TGTGCCAGCAGTTACAGAGGAGGAGACCAAGAGACCCAGTACTTC CASSYRGGDQETQYF
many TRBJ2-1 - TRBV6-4 TGTGCCAGCAGTCCGACAGTCTACAATGAGCAGTTCTTC CASSPTVYNEQFF
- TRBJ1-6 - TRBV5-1 TGCGCCAGCAGCTTGGTAGAGGATTCACCCCTCCACTTT CASSLVEDSPLHF
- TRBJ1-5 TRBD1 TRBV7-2 TGTGCCAGCAGCTTGGTGGACAGGGGCGGGCCCCAGCATTTT CASSLVDRGGPQHF
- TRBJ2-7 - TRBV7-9 TGTGCCAGCAGCTTAAACTATCCCCCGTACGAGCAGTACTTC CASSLNYPPYEQYF
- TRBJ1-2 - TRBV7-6 TGTGCCAGCAGCTTAGCTCCGGGACAAGGATATGGCTACACCTTC CASSLAPGQGYGYTF
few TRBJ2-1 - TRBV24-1 TGTGCCACCAGTGATCCTGGACAGGGACTAAACAATGAGCAGTTCTTC CATSDPGQGLNNEQFF
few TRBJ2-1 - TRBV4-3 TGCGCCAGCAGCCAAGATTTAGTCGGGGGCGATGAGCAGTTCTTC CASSQDLVGGDEQFF
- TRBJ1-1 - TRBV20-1 TGCAGTGCTAGATCAGGACTGAACACTGAAGCTCTCTTT CSARSGLNTEALF
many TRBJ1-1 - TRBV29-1 TGCAGCGTTGACCGGGCGGCCGGCACTGAAGCTTTCTTT CSVDRAAGTEAFF
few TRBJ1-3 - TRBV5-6 TGTGCCAGCAGCTTGGTACAGATCTCTGGAAACACCATATATTTT CASSLVQISGNTIYF
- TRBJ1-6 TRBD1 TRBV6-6 TGTGCCAGCAGCGATCAGGGGGGATCACCCCTCCACTTT CASSDQGGSPLHF
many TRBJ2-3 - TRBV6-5 TGTGCCAGCAGATACTACCTGGGGTCAGATACGCAGTATTTT CASRYYLGSDTQYF
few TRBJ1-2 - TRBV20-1 TGCAGTGCACCCTCGGTCGGTGGCTACACCTTC CSAPSVGGYTF
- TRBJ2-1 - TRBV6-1 TGTGCCAGCGGGAAATCCAGGACTACCACTCTTGAGCAGTTCTTC CASGKSRTTTLEQFF
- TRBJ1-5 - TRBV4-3 TGCGCCAGCAGCCAAGATTCTTGGGAGTACGGATTTCAGCCCCAGCATTTT CASSQDSWEYGFQPQHF